The clone carrying this TCR beta chain showed up just a few times. The data stem from a study of T cell changes during pregnancy in multiple sclerosis. After removal of 0 bases from V and 2 bases from J, the junction contained 3 bases not matched to a gene. From germline, CDR1 is MNHEY and CDR2 SMNVEV (reference sequence). The CDR3 totals 16 residues. The method was immunoSEQ multiplex PCR; TCRdb's version includes in-frame clones alone and lacks a portion of them. The data show about 18,000 clones, with approximately 84% seen just once and 18% held by the top ten. The sequencing here drew on CD8+ T cells from peripheral blood mononuclear cells, taken in the third trimester of pregnancy. The chain carries TRBV27 and TRBJ2-1; 8 bases match TRBD1. This sequence originates from a female donor in good health, enrolled as a control in a pregnancy study. The CDR3 nucleotides read TGTGCCAGCAGTTTATCACAGGGGGAGGCCTACAATGAGCAGTTCTTC. Translated, it gives CASSLSQGEAYNEQFF.